This TCR beta chain was captured by sequencing in a study of cytomegalovirus exposure and HLA in healthy donors (dated by TCRdb to 2016 to 2017). Concerning the study at large: A later analysis indicated that the roughly 130 validation repertoires were generated on the platform also employed for the 666 repertoires of the first cohort. The study aimed to test whether cataloging public T cell receptors could reveal signatures of past pathogen exposure. Along with the approximately 700-subject first cohort, a separate validation cohort of over a hundred different subjects was used. High-throughput TCR immunosequencing, statistical association of individual TCRs with disease status, and machine learning were combined to predict cytomegalovirus infection status.

Results and caveats for the whole study, not just this receptor: A total of 164 TCR beta chains were listed by the study as associated with cytomegalovirus. A later analysis had no HLA typing for the validation cohort, so co-occurrence there was scored across all 130 or so repertoires. It was suggested by the authors that the approach could potentially be generalized to other disease states and immunological phenotypes. Three of the identified cytomegalovirus-associated TCR beta chains were confirmed in vitro to be specific for cytomegalovirus antigens. The classifier was reported to diagnose cytomegalovirus status with high specificity and sensitivity in both the original and validation cohorts. A later analysis found that TCRs clustered in the first cohort also tended to co-occur in the roughly 120 validation repertoires, with 94% of cluster scores above 0. Most TCR sequences were observed very rarely across donors, whereas some public TCRs were present in many individuals.

On this clone: Its antigen remains undetermined. No much larger clone is present one base from it, and per-base qualities are unavailable.

The donors were included in the validation cohort of over a hundred subjects, a group kept apart from the roughly 670-subject first cohort. From the cysteine up to the phenylalanine, the CDR3 has a length of 15 residues. The entry retains the CDR3 DNA only, 45 bases that are in frame from base 1. V is clipped by 0 bases and J by 4 bases, and the sequence between their germline boundaries is 11 bases long. Via the germline V gene, CDR1 is SGDLS and CDR2 YYNGEE. The library was made by the immunoSEQ multiplex PCR assay. The original methods were these. A statistical classification framework was built to diagnose cytomegalovirus status from the catalog of TCR beta chain sequences. TCRdb obtained this table from immuneACCESS and retained in-frame rearrangements with V and J assigned. These tables miss some clones; where compared with another copy, unresolved V genes account for less than half of the shortfall, and the remainder is unexplained. Clonal size and the V and J genes are those of that table, whereas D and trimming came from the DNA. The sample records some 180,000 clones, roughly nine tenths of which are singletons. The ten top clones hold 7.2% of the sample.

The sequenced sample consisted of PBMCs. This receptor was identified in a man younger than 40 in good health and CMV-seropositive. The receptor chain draws on TRBV9 and TRBJ2-1; TRBD2 could be the D gene, as 5 bases match. DNA sequence: TGTGCCAGCAGCGTAGTTCCGGACTCTTACAATGAGCAGTTCTTC. Its coded protein is CASSVVPDSYNEQFF.